Reported below is one T cell receptor beta chain. Antigen: not known. These data are taken from a study of beta chain features in type 1 diabetes. The isolated RNA, all of it, was reverse transcribed, so expressed TCRB transcripts were what got sequenced. Around 3.57 million reads was the average for naive, central memory and regulatory T cell samples. The method was immunoSEQ multiplex PCR; TCRdb's version includes in-frame clones alone and lacks a portion of them. The sample yields 150,000 to 200,000 clones, around 8.6% seen once. The CDR3 has 12 amino acids. Looked up from germline, CDR1 is MDHEN and CDR2 is SYDVKM. V was cut by 8 bases and J by 7 bases, with 14 bases left in between. Study-level results: Shorter TCRB CDR3s, moderately but significantly so, were found in Type 1 diabetes patients in all four CD4+ subsets.

The specimen sequenced was central memory CD4+ T cells from blood. The chain carries TRBV28 and TRBJ1-2; no definite D call. The receptor's source is a woman aged 18-30 years with type 1 diabetes. CDR3 coding DNA: TGTGCCAGCGGTCGAGTAGTCGGTGGCTACACCTTC. It encodes CASGRVVGGYTF.